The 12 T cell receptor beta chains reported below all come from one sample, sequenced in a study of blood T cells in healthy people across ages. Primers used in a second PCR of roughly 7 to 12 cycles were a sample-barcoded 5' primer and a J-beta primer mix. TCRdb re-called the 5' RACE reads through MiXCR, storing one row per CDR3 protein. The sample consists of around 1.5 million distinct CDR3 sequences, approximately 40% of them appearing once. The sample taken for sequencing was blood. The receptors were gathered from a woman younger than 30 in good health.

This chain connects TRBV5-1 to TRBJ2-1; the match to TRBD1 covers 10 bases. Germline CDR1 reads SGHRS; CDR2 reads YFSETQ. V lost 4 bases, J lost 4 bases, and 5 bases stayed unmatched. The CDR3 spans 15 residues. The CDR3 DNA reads TGCGCCAGCAGCCGTGGACAGGGGGGTTACAATGAGCAGTTCTTC. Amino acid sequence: CASSRGQGGYNEQFF.

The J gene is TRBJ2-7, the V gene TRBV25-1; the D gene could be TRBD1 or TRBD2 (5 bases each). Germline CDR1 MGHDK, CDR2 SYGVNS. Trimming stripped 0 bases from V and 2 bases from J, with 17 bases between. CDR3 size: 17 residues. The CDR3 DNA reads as TGTGCCAGCAGTGAATATTTTTCGGGCAGAGGGGCCTACGAGCAGTACTTC. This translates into CASSEYFSGRGAYEQYF.

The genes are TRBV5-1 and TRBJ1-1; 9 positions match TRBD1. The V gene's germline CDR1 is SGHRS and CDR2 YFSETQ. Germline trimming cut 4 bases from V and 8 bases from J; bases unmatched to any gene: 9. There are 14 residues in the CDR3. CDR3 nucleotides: TGCGCCAGCAGCACACAGGGGGCTGGGGGCGAAGCTTTCTTT. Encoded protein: CASSTQGAGGEAFF. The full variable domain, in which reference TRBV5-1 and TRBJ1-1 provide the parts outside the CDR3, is KAGVTQTPRYLIKTRGQQVTLSCSPISGHRSVSWYQQTPGQGLQFLFEYFSETQRNKGNFPGRFSGRQFSNSRSEMNVSTLELGDSALYLCASSTQGAGGEAFFGQGTRLTVV.

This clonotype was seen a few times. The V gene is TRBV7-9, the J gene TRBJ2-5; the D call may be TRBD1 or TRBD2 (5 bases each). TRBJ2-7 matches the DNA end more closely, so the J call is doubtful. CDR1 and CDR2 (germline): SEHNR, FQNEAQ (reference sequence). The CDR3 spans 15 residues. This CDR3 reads CASSLAAGSGYEQYF. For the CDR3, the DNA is TGTGCCAGCAGCTTAGCCGCAGGGAGTGGCTACGAGCAGTACTTC.

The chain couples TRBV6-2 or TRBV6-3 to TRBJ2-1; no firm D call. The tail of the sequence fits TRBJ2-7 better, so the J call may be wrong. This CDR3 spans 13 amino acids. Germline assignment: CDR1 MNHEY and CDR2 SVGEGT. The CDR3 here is CASKRLSYNEQYF. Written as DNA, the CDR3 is TGTGCCAGCAAGCGACTCTCCTACAATGAGCAGTACTTC.

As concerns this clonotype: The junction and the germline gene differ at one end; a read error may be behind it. The CDR3 loop is CAISAAGSNRPQHF. The DNA of the CDR3 is TGTGCCATCAGTGCGGCAGGGTCCAATCGGCCCCAGCATTTT. This chain joins TRBV10-3 and TRBJ1-5, with D possibly matching TRBD1 (5 bases). Germline values: CDR1 ENHRY, CDR2 SYGVKD. The CDR3 length is 14 residues.

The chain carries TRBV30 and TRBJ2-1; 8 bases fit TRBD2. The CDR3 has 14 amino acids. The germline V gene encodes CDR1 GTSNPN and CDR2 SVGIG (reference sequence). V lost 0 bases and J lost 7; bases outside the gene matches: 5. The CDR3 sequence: CAWSVGAGDNEQFF. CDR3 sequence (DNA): TGTGCCTGGAGTGTGGGAGCGGGAGATAATGAGCAGTTCTTC.

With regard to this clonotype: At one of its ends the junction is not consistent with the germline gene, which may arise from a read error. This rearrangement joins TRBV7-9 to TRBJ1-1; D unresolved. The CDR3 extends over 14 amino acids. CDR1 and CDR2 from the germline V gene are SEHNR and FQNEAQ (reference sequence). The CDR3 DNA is TGTGCCAGCAGCTTAGACGGTGTGAACATTGAAGCTTTCTTT. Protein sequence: CASSLDGVNIEAFF.

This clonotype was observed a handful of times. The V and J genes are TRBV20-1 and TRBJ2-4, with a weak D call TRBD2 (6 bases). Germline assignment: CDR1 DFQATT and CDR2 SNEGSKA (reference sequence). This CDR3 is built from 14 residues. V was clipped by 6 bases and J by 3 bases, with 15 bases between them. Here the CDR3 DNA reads TGCAGTGCCATCTGGGTGGGGGGCAAAAACATTCAGTACTTC. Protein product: CSAIWVGGKNIQYF.

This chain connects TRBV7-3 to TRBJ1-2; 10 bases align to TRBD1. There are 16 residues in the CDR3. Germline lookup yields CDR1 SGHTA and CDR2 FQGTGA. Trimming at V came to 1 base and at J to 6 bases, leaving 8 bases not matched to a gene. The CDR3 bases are TGTGCCAGCAGCTTAAAGGTGGCGGGGACAGGGGATGGCTACACCTTC. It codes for CASSLKVAGTGDGYTF.

The CDR3 here is CASSSLRGTGNTIYF. The DNA of the CDR3 is TGTGCCAGCAGCTCCCTCAGGGGCACTGGAAACACCATATATTTT. J is TRBJ1-3 and V is TRBV11-2, with D possibly TRBD1 on 6 matching bases. Per the germline V gene, CDR1 is SGHAT and CDR2 is FQNNGV. The V end lost 4 bases, the J end lost 2 bases, and 12 bases lay between the germline ends. The CDR3 totals 15 residues.

In DNA form, the CDR3 reads TGTGCCATCAGCCGAGCTAGCACGGGTGAGCAGTTCTTC. Its protein is CAISRASTGEQFF. The V gene is TRBV10-3, the J gene TRBJ2-1, with D perhaps matching TRBD2 (5 bases). The CDR3 contains 13 residues. Trimming stripped 6 bases from V and 9 bases from J, with 15 bases between. Germline V gene sequence: CDR1 ENHRY, CDR2 SYGVKD.